What follows describes a single TCR beta chain. Its antigen is unidentified. The junction had 6 bases not matched to a gene; V was cut back by 4 bases and J by 7 bases. CDR1 and CDR2 from the germline V gene are MGHRA and YSYEKL. This CDR3 comprises 14 residues. TCRdb's copy holds only in-frame clones and misses some; the assay was immunoSEQ multiplex PCR. The sample consists of 90,000 to 100,000 clones, approximately 86% of them appearing once. The data are from a study of OX40 agonist ivuxolimab in advanced cancers. General study findings and limits: CD8+ T cells averaged more expanded clones than CD4+.

The specimen was CD4+ or CD8+ T cells sorted from blood, collected in a trial of the OX40 agonist ivuxolimab. This receptor was identified in an adult with an advanced solid tumor such as melanoma, head and neck, liver or kidney cancer. The chain carries TRBV4-1 and TRBJ2-7; 11 bases map to TRBD1. Here the CDR3 reads CASSPGQGAGEQYF. Here the CDR3 DNA reads TGCGCCAGCAGCCCCGGACAGGGGGCGGGAGAGCAGTACTTC.